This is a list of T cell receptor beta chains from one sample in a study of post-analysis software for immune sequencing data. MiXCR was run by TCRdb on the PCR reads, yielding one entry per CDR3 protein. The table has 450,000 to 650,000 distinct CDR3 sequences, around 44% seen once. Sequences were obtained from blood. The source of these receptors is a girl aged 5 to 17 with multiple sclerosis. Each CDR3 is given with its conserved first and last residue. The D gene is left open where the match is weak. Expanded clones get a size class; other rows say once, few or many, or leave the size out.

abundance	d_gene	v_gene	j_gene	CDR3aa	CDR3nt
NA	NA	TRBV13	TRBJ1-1	CASRWTGQGITEAFF	TGTGCCAGCCGCTGGACGGGACAAGGGATCACTGAAGCTTTCTTT
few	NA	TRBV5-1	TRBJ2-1	CASILSGGEQFF	TGCGCCAGCATCCTTTCTGGTGGTGAGCAGTTCTTC
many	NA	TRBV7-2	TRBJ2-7	CASSLDRGEQYF	TGTGCCAGCAGCTTAGATCGGGGCGAGCAGTACTTC
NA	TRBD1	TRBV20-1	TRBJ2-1	CSAFGRQGSYEQFF	TGCAGTGCCTTCGGCAGACAGGGTTCATATGAGCAGTTCTTC
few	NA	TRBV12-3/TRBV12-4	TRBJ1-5	CASSSPTTKGPQHF	TGTGCCAGCAGCTCCCCCACGACCAAGGGGCCCCAGCATTTT
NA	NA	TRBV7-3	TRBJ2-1	CASSLSRDSPHEQFF	TGTGCCAGCAGCTTAAGTCGCGACTCCCCTCATGAGCAGTTCTTC
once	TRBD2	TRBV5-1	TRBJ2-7	CASSLGPSGVSSYEQYF	TGCGCCAGCAGCTTGGGCCCTAGCGGGGTGAGTTCCTACGAGCAGTACTTC
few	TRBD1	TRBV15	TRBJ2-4	CATSSSGQQYF	TGTGCCACCAGCAGTTCGGGACAGCAGTACTTC
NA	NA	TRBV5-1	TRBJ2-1	CASSLNGNYNEQFF	TGCGCCAGCAGCTTGAACGGCAACTACAATGAGCAGTTCTTC
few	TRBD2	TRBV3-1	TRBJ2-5	CASSQVPAGRQETQYF	TGTGCCAGCAGCCAAGTCCCAGCGGGACGGCAAGAGACCCAGTACTTC
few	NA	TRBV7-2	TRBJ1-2	CASSLGGDARVLNYGYTF	TGTGCCAGCAGCTTAGGAGGGGATGCCAGAGTATTAAACTATGGCTACACCTTC
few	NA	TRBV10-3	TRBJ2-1	CAISDPTYNEQFF	TGTGCCATCAGTGATCCGACTTACAATGAGCAGTTCTTC
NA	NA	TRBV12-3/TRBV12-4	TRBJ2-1	CASSRRGRQTLNEQFF	TGTGCCAGCAGCCGGAGGGGGAGACAAACTCTCAATGAGCAGTTCTTC
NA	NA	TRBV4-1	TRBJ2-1	CASSHPQGEQFF	TGCGCCAGCAGCCACCCACAGGGTGAGCAGTTCTTC
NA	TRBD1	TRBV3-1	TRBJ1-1	CASSQAPAGTVEAFF	TGTGCCAGCAGCCAAGCCCCGGCTGGGACAGTTGAAGCTTTCTTT
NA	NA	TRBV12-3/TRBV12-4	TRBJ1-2	CASSPRGLYGYTF	TGTGCCAGCAGCCCCAGGGGACTCTATGGCTACACCTTC
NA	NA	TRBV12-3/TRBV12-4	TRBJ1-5	CASSLGEGKGNGQPQHF	TGTGCCAGCAGTTTAGGTGAGGGGAAGGGTAACGGTCAGCCCCAGCATTTT
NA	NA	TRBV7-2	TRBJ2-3	CASSLGIRADTQYF	TGTGCCAGCAGCTTAGGTATCAGGGCAGATACGCAGTATTTT
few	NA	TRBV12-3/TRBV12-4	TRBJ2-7	CASSGGARGQYF	TGTGCCAGCAGTGGAGGGGCTCGAGGGCAGTACTTC
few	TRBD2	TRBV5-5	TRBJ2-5	CASSLDPNGGLGETQYF	TGTGCCAGCAGCTTGGACCCCAACGGGGGGTTAGGAGAGACCCAGTACTTC
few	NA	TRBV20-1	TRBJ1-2	CSARDTSGSPGYGYTF	TGCAGTGCTAGAGATACTAGTGGCAGTCCCGGGTATGGCTACACCTTC
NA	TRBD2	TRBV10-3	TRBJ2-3	CAISEGGSGADTQYF	TGTGCCATCAGTGAGGGCGGGAGCGGGGCAGATACGCAGTATTTT
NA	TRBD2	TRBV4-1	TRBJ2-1	CASSQVVSGRNEQFF	TGCGCCAGCAGCCAAGTGGTATCCGGGAGGAATGAGCAGTTCTTC
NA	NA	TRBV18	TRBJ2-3	CASSKGTGGRDTQYF	TGTGCCAGCTCAAAGGGTACGGGGGGCAGAGATACGCAGTATTTT
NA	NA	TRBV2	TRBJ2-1	CATRRGAGAQGASKFF	TGTGCCACCCGACGGGGAGCGGGGGCCCAGGGGGCTTCCAAGTTCTTC
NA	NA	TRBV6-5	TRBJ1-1	CASSYSRALAGEAFF	TGTGCCAGCAGTTACTCGAGGGCACTCGCGGGTGAAGCTTTCTTT
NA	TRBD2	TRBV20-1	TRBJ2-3	CSARDQLAGEADTQYF	TGCAGTGCTAGAGATCAACTAGCGGGAGAGGCAGATACGCAGTATTTT
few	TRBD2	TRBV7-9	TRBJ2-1	CASSLEGGRTDNEQFF	TGTGCCAGCAGCTTAGAAGGCGGGAGGACGGACAATGAGCAGTTCTTC
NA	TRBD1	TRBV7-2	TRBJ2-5	CASSPDRVVRETQYF	TGTGCCAGCAGCCCCGACAGGGTGGTTCGAGAGACCCAGTACTTC
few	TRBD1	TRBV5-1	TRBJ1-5	CASSSGPDRASNQPQHF	TGCGCCAGCAGCTCTGGACCGGACAGGGCAAGCAATCAGCCCCAGCATTTT
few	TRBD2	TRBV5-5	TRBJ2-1	CASSLFSGSGNEQFF	TGTGCCAGCAGCTTATTCAGCGGGAGCGGGAATGAGCAGTTCTTC
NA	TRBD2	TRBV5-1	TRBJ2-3	CASSLAAGGQTDTQYF	TGCGCCAGCAGCTTGGCGGCGGGGGGGCAGACAGATACGCAGTATTTT
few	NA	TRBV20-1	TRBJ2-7	CSAQEGGRLYEQYF	TGCAGTGCTCAAGAGGGCGGGCGCCTCTACGAGCAGTACTTC
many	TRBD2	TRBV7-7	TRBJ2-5	CASSGPGLAGETQYF	TGTGCCAGCAGCGGGCCGGGACTAGCCGGCGAGACCCAGTACTTC
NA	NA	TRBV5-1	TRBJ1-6	CASSLESRANSPLHF	TGCGCCAGCAGCTTGGAAAGTAGGGCGAATTCACCCCTCCACTTT
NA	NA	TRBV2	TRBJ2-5	CASSGTTQETQYF	TGTGCCAGCAGTGGGACTACCCAAGAGACCCAGTACTTC
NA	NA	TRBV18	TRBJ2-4	CASSPPGGIQYF	TGTGCCAGCTCACCACCTGGAGGCATTCAGTACTTC
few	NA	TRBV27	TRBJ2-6	CASSLYKGHRVSGANVLTF	TGTGCCAGCAGTCTTTATAAGGGACACAGGGTGTCTGGGGCCAACGTCCTGACTTTC
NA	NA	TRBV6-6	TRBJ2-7	CASSPDSVVYEQYF	TGTGCCAGCAGTCCGGACAGTGTTGTCTACGAGCAGTACTTC